Following are 23 T cell receptor beta chains from one sample sequenced in a study of CD8+CD57+ T cells in acquired aplastic anemia. Flow cytometry had shown expanded CD8+CD57+ cells in the patients chosen for sequencing. Template material for TCR beta VDJ and CDR3 profiling consisted of genomic DNA. TCRdb independently ran MiXCR on the reads; one entry per CDR3 protein. The data show hundreds of thousands of distinct CDR3 sequences, around 30% seen once. The source material was sorted CD4+, CD8+, or CD8+CD57+ T cells (not recorded which) from PBMCs. These receptors came from a human donor with aplastic anemia.

This clonotype was observed at least ten times. The CDR3 DNA sequence: TGTGCCAGCAGCAACATGCGGGACTCGGCGGAGAGCACCTTC. Translated: CASSNMRDSAESTF. The V gene is TRBV7-9, the J gene TRBJ1-2; D might be TRBD1 (5 bases). The CDR3 contains 14 residues. CDR1 is SEHNR and CDR2 is FQNEAQ in the germline V gene (reference sequence). Trimming left V 5 bases short and J 13 bases short, with 23 bases between. The whole variable domain, filled in from reference TRBV7-9 and TRBJ1-2, reads DTGVSQNPRHKITKRGQNVTFRCDPISEHNRLYWYRQTLGQGPEFLTYFQNEAQLEKSRLLSDRFSAERPKGSFSTLEIQRTEQGDSAMYLCASSNMRDSAESTFGSGTRLTVV.

The V gene is TRBV10-3, the J gene TRBJ2-2, with 11 bases identical to TRBD2. From germline, CDR1 is ENHRY and CDR2 SYGVKD. V trimming: 10 bases; J trimming: 3 bases; junction bases outside the gene matches: 13. The CDR3 loop spans 17 amino acids. CDR3 DNA sequence: TGTGCCAGTTCGACTAGCGGGGCCCCGTCATACACCGGGGAGCTGTTTTTT. Protein sequence: CASSTSGAPSYTGELFF.

This chain connects TRBV13 to TRBJ2-7; perhaps D is TRBD1 or TRBD2 (5 bases each). This CDR3 region has 14 residues. V dropped 5 bases and J dropped 7 bases, with 18 bases sitting between them. Germline V gene data show CDR1 as PRHDT and CDR2 as FYEKMQ (reference sequence). The CDR3 here is CASSAVVGVGEQYF. The CDR3 DNA follows: TGTGCCAGCAGCGCCGTTGTGGGGGTGGGGGAGCAGTACTTC. Together with reference TRBV13 and TRBJ2-7, the CDR3 gives the full variable domain: AAGVIQSPRHLIKEKRETATLKCYPIPRHDTVYWYQQGPGQDPQFLISFYEKMQSDKGSIPDRFSAQQFSDYHSELNMSSLELGDSALYFCASSAVVGVGEQYFGPGTRLTVT.

This clonotype was counted many times. The rearrangement joins TRBV10-1 to TRBJ2-3, with D maybe TRBD2 (6 bases). Germline V gene data show CDR1 as WNHNN and CDR2 as SYGVQD (reference sequence). The V gene lost 6 bases and the J gene lost 1 base, with 17 bases spanning the gap. The CDR3 is 16 residues long. For the CDR3, the DNA is TGCGCCAGCAGCCCCACCGCGACTAGGGGCACAGATACGCAGTATTTT. This codes for CASSPTATRGTDTQYF.

This chain uses TRBV12-3 or TRBV12-4 with TRBJ2-7; D unclear. Trimming stripped 7 bases from V and 1 base from J, with 14 bases between. This CDR3 spans 14 amino acids. This chain's CDR3 is CASTPGTNSYEQYF. CDR3 sequence (DNA): TGTGCCAGCACCCCGGGCACTAATTCCTACGAGCAGTACTTC.

This clonotype was picked up many times. The chain uses TRBV12-3 or TRBV12-4 and TRBJ1-2; 9 nucleotides line up with TRBD1. CDR3 length: 14 amino acids. V trimming: 7 bases; J trimming: 2 bases; junction bases outside the gene matches: 5. The CDR3 DNA reads as TGTGCCAGCACCGGGGGGACAGGGAACTATGGCTACACCTTC. Amino acids: CASTGGTGNYGYTF.

The chain has TRBV10-1 and TRBJ2-7; D is perhaps TRBD2 (5 bases). Germline loops: CDR1 WNHNN, CDR2 SYGVQD (reference sequence). This CDR3 region has 10 residues. Between the trimmed V and J ends, which lost 10 bases and 10 bases, there was a span of 14 bases. The CDR3 region has the DNA TGCGCCAACCGAAACACGGGACAGTACTTC. Its translation: CANRNTGQYF.

The V gene is TRBV19, the J gene TRBJ2-5, with 9 nucleotides matching TRBD2. Per germline, CDR1 LNHDA and CDR2 SQIVND (reference sequence). The J segment lost 1 base and the V segment lost 6 bases, leaving 6 bases of the junction unmatched. The CDR3 length is 15 residues. The CDR3 DNA is TGTGCCAGTAGGGGGCGGGGGGGTTCCCAAGAGACCCAGTACTTC. It specifies CASRGRGGSQETQYF.

V usage is TRBV7-2 and J usage is TRBJ1-2, with D tentatively TRBD1 (5 bases). The germline V gene has CDR1 SGHTA and CDR2 FQGNSA. Trimming removed 5 bases at V and 13 bases at J, with 17 bases between. The CDR3 is made up of 12 amino acids. The CDR3 coding sequence is TGTGCCAGCAGCGCTACCGGGACTCGAGCCACCTTC. This translates into CASSATGTRATF. Complete variable domain (other parts from reference TRBV7-2 and TRBJ1-2): GAGVSQSPSNKVTEKGKDVELRCDPISGHTALYWYRQSLGQGLEFLIYFQGNSAPDKSGLPSDRFSAERTGGSVSTLTIQRTQQEDSAVYLCASSATGTRATFGSGTRLTVV.

The chain combines TRBV10-1 with TRBJ2-7; 9 bases map to TRBD2. Germline CDR1 and CDR2: WNHNN and SYGVQD (reference sequence). CDR3 length equals 16 residues. V shed 6 bases, J shed 3 bases, and the junction held 12 bases outside the gene matches. The CDR3 sequence: CASSPQSSGSVYEQYF. CDR3 nucleotides: TGCGCCAGCAGCCCCCAGAGTAGCGGGAGTGTCTACGAGCAGTACTTC.

This clonotype was observed a handful of times. The gene calls are TRBV19 and TRBJ2-1, with 7 bases lining up with TRBD2. Germline-derived CDR1 and CDR2 are LNHDA and SQIVND (reference sequence). V gave up 2 bases and J gave up 10 bases; unmatched junction bases: 8. This CDR3 comprises 14 residues. CDR3 sequence reads: CASSINRLAGEQFF. The CDR3 DNA reads as TGTGCCAGTAGTATAAATCGACTAGCTGGGGAGCAGTTCTTC.

The table lists this clonotype with a few counts. This chain uses TRBV5-5 with TRBJ1-6; no clear D gene. The CDR3 spans 15 residues. From germline, CDR1 is SGHKS and CDR2 YYEKEE (reference sequence). The V end was cut by 0 bases, the J end by 1 base, with 5 bases between. The DNA of the CDR3 is TGTGCCAGCAGCTTGGGAGCGTCCTATAATTCACCCCTCCACTTT. It encodes CASSLGASYNSPLHF.

The chain employs TRBV15 and TRBJ2-5; D is unclear. The length of the CDR3 is 12 residues. Germline CDR1 and CDR2: LNHNV and YYDKDF (reference sequence). Trimming removed 0 bases from V and 8 bases from J, with 7 bases in between. This CDR3 is CATSREGITQYF. In DNA form, the CDR3 reads TGTGCCACCAGCAGAGAGGGCATAACCCAGTACTTC.

The genes are TRBV19 and TRBJ2-3; 8 bases are shared with TRBD2. Germline CDR1 LNHDA, CDR2 SQIVND (reference sequence). This CDR3 has 14 amino acids. V lost 5 bases and J lost 8; bases outside the gene matches: 9. The CDR3 reads CASSQTGGRSTQYF. CDR3 bases: TGTGCCAGTAGTCAAACGGGGGGGCGTAGTACGCAGTATTTT.

The chain joins TRBV6-2 or TRBV6-3 to TRBJ2-7; tentative D call: TRBD2 (5 bases). The CDR3 spans 14 residues. The germline CDR1 and CDR2 sequences are MNHEY and SVGEGT. V lost 5 bases to trimming and J lost 1 base, with 12 bases between them. This CDR3 reads CASSPRTGSYEQYV. DNA for the CDR3: TGTGCCAGCAGTCCAAGGACGGGGTCCTACGAGCAGTACGTC.

A remark on this clonotype: The junction does not match germline at one end; this may be a read error. CDR3 sequence: CSSSVGNANTEAFF. The CDR3 coding sequence is TGTTCCAGCAGCGTAGGAAATGCGAACACTGAAGCTTTCTTT. This sequence joins TRBV9 and TRBJ1-1; D remains unclear. Germline lookup yields CDR1 SGDLS and CDR2 YYNGEE. This CDR3 comprises 14 residues.

This clonotype occurred a few times. The rearrangement joins TRBV6-1 to TRBJ1-2; the D is unclear. The ends were cut back, 6 bases at V and 4 bases at J, with 15 bases in the middle. The CDR3 totals 14 residues. Per germline, CDR1 MNHNS and CDR2 SASEGT. DNA for the CDR3: TGTGCCAGCAGCCACCGAGGGCTGGGCTATGGCTACACCTTC. It specifies CASSHRGLGYGYTF.

V usage is TRBV2 and J usage is TRBJ2-7; TRBD1 matches at 7 bases. In germline, CDR1 is SNHLY, CDR2 FYNNEI. This CDR3 contains 15 residues. The V gene end was trimmed by 8 bases and the J gene end by 2 bases; junction bases not matched to a gene: 12. The DNA of the CDR3 is TGTGCCAGCTGCCCTTCCGGGACAGAGACCTACGAGCAGTACTTC. This translates into CASCPSGTETYEQYF. The full variable domain, completed using reference TRBV2 and TRBJ2-7, is EPEVTQTPSHQVTQMGQEVILRCVPISNHLYFYWYRQILGQKVEFLVSFYNNEISEKSEIFDDQFSVERPDGSNFTLKIRSTKLEDSAMYFCASCPSGTETYEQYFGPGTRLTVT.

About this clonotype: This may stem from a read error, because a much larger clone lies one nucleotide away. Likely a read error: the CDR3 ends without its conserved phenylalanine or tryptophan. The chain combines TRBV9 with TRBJ1-2; no reliable D call. CDR3 length: 15 amino acids. V lost 0 bases, J lost 4 bases, and 13 bases lay in between. In germline, CDR1 is SGDLS, CDR2 YYNGEE. CDR3 sequence reads: CASSVDEQRPYGYTS. As DNA, the CDR3 is TGTGCCAGCAGCGTAGATGAACAGCGCCCCTATGGCTACACCTCC.

This clonotype was seen at least ten times. The chain couples TRBV7-3 to TRBJ2-5; 9 nucleotides line up with TRBD2. CDR1 and CDR2 from the germline V gene are SGHTA and FQGTGA. V lost 4 bases, J lost 4 bases, and 4 bases stayed unmatched. The length of the CDR3 is 14 residues. CDR3 loop: CASSSAGGGETQYF. CDR3 nucleotides: TGTGCCAGCAGCTCAGCGGGAGGAGGAGAGACCCAGTACTTC. Filled out from reference TRBV7-3 and TRBJ2-5, the complete variable domain reads GAGVSQTPSNKVTEKGKYVELRCDPISGHTALYWYRQSLGQGPEFLIYFQGTGAADDSGLPNDRFFAVRPEGSVSTLKIQRTERGDSAVYLCASSSAGGGETQYFGPGTRLLVL.

Of note for this clonotype: This clone may be a read error of a much larger clone one base away. The chain has TRBV19 and TRBJ2-7; 7 bases are a match to TRBD2. CDR3 length: 15 amino acids. The V gene's germline CDR1 is LNHDA and CDR2 SQIVND (reference sequence). Losses at the gene ends were 4 bases for V and 2 bases for J; bases not matched to a gene: 8. The CDR3 protein is CASSRFAGEPYEQYF. DNA for the CDR3: TGTGCCAGTAGTAGATTCGCGGGAGAACCCTACGAGCAGTACTTC.

This chain links TRBV19 with TRBJ2-1, with no clear D. Looked up from germline, CDR1 is LNHDA and CDR2 is SQIVND (reference sequence). The CDR3 has 16 residues. Trimming stripped 2 bases from V and 6 bases from J, with 17 bases between. The CDR3 here is CASSISASSSGNEQFF. The CDR3 DNA follows: TGTGCCAGTAGTATATCTGCGAGCTCCAGTGGCAATGAGCAGTTCTTC.

The V gene is TRBV10-3, the J gene TRBJ2-1, with TRBD2 matching 11 bases. Germline V gives CDR1 ENHRY, CDR2 SYGVKD. Germline trimming cut 2 bases from V and 4 bases from J; bases unmatched to any gene: 4. The CDR3 consists of 16 residues. Here the CDR3 DNA reads TGTGCCATCAGTGAGGAACTAGCGGGGGATTACAATGAGCAGTTCTTC. Its translation: CAISEELAGDYNEQFF.